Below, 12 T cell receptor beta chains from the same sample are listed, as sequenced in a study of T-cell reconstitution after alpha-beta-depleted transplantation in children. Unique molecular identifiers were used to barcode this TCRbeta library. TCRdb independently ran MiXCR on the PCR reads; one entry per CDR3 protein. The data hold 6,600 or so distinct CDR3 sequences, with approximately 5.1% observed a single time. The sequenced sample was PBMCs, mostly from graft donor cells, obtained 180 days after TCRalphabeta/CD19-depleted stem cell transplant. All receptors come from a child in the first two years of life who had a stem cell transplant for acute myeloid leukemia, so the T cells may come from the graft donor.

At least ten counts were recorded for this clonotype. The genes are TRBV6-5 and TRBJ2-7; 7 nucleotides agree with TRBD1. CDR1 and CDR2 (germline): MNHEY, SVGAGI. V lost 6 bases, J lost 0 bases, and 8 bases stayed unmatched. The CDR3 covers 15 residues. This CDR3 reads CASRLDRLSSYEQYF. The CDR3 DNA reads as TGTGCCAGCAGGCTGGACAGGCTGAGCTCCTACGAGCAGTACTTC.

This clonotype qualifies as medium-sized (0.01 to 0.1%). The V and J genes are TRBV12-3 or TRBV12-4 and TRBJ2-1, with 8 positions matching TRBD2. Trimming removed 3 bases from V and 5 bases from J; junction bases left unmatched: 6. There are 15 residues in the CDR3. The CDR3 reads CASSFSGGTHNEQFF. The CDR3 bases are TGTGCCAGCAGTTTCTCGGGAGGGACCCACAATGAGCAGTTCTTC.

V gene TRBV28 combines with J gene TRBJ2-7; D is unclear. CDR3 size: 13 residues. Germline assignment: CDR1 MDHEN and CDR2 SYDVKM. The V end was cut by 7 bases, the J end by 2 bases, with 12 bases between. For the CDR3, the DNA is TGTGCCAGCATCGAGGCAGCAACCTACGAGCAGTACTTC. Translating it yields CASIEAATYEQYF.

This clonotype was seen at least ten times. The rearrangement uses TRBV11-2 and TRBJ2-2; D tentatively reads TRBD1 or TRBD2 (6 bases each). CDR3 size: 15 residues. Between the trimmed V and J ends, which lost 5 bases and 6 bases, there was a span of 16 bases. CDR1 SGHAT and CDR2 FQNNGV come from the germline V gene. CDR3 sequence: CASSTNLGGSGELFF. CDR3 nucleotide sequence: TGTGCCAGCAGCACAAACCTGGGGGGCTCCGGGGAGCTGTTTTTT.

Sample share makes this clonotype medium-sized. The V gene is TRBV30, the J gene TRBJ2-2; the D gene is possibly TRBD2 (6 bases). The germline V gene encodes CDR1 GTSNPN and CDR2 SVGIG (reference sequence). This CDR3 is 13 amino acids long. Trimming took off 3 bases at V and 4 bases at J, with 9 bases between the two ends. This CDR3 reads CAWRSSATGELFF. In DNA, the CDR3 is TGTGCCTGGAGGTCTAGCGCCACCGGGGAGCTGTTTTTT.

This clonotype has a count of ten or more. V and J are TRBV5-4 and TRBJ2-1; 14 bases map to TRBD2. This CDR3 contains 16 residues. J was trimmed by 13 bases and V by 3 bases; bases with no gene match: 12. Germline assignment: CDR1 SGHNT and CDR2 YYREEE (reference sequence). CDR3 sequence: CASSSLEGLAGEEQFF. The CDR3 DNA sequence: TGTGCCAGCAGCTCCCTTGAGGGACTAGCGGGAGAGGAACAGTTCTTC.

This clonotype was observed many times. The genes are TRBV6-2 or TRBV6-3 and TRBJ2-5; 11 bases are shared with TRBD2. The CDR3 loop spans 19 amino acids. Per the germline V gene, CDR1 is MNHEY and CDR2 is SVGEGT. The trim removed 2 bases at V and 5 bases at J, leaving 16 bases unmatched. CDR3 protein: CASSYLTKLLAGGGETQYF. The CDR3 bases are TGTGCCAGCAGTTACCTTACAAAACTGCTAGCGGGAGGCGGCGAGACCCAGTACTTC.

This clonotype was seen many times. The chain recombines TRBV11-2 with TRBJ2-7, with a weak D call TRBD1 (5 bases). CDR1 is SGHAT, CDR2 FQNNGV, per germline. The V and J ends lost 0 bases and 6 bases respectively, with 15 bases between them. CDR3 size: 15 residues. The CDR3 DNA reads TGTGCCAGCAGCTTAGACAGGGCCCCCGTGGGCGAGCAGTACTTC. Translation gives CASSLDRAPVGEQYF.

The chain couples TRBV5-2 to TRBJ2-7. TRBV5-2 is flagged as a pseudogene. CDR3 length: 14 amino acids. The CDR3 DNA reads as TGTGCCATGGGCTTCGGGTCAACCCCCTACGAGCAGTACTTC. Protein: CAMGFGSTPYEQYF.

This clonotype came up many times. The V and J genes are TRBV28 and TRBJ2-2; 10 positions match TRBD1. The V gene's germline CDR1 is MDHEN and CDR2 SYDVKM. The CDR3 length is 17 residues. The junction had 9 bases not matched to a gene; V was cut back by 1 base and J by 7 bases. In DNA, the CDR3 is TGTGCCAGCAGTTTATTGTACGGGACAGGGGTTCACGGGGAGCTGTTTTTT. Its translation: CASSLLYGTGVHGELFF. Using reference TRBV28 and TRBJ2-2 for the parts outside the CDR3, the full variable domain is DVKVTQSSRYLVKRTGEKVFLECVQDMDHENMFWYRQDPGLGLRLIYFSYDVKMKEKGDIPEGYSVSREKKERFSLILESASTNQTSMYLCASSLLYGTGVHGELFFGEGSRLTVL.

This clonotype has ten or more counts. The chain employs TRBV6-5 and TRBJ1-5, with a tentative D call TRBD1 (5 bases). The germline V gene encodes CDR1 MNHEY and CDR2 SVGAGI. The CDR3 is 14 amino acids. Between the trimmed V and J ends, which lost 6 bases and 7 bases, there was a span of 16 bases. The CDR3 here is CASSSGQGKQPQHF. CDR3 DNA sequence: TGTGCCAGCAGCTCCGGCCAGGGAAAACAGCCCCAGCATTTT.

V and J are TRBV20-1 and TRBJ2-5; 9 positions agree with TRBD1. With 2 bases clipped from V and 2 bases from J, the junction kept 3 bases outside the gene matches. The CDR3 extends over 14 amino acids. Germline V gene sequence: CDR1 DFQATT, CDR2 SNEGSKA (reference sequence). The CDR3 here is CSARSGTGQETQYF. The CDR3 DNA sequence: TGCAGTGCTAGATCTGGGACAGGGCAAGAGACCCAGTACTTC.